These 12 T cell receptor beta chains were all obtained from the same sample, sequenced in a study of cytomegalovirus exposure and HLA in healthy donors (dated by TCRdb to 2016 to 2017). To prepare the library, the immunoSEQ multiplex PCR assay was applied. For the multiplex PCR, a mixture combining 60 forward primers for TCR Vbeta segments and 13 reverse primers for TCR Jbeta segments was used. The immuneACCESS repertoire file appears here via TCRdb, limited to in-frame rearrangements. These files lack a portion of the clones; in checked studies, under half of the deficit traces to unresolved V genes, and the cause of the others is not known. This sample is represented by over 100,000 clones; about two thirds of them were singletons. 5.4% of the sample comes from the top ten. Sequencing was performed on PBMCs. The receptor set was obtained from a woman between 70 and 85 years old in good health and CMV-seropositive.

This chain connects TRBV6-5 to TRBJ1-2; TRBD1 might be the D (6 bases). From germline, CDR1 is MNHEY and CDR2 SVGAGI. The CDR3 runs to 12 residues. The V and J ends lost 3 bases and 7 bases respectively, with 9 bases between them. CDR3 sequence: CASSYLGGGYTF. The CDR3 DNA reads TGTGCCAGCAGTTATTTAGGGGGTGGCTACACCTTC.

This clone was seen a few times. The chain carries TRBV6-5 and TRBJ1-1, with TRBD1 as a possible D gene (5 bases). CDR1 is MNHEY and CDR2 is SVGAGI in the germline V gene. The ends were cut back, 6 bases at V and 1 base at J, with 12 bases in the middle. CDR3 length equals 14 residues. The CDR3: CASRPATANTEAFF. In nucleotides, the CDR3 is TGTGCCAGCAGGCCCGCGACAGCGAACACTGAAGCTTTCTTT.

The chain combines TRBV6-5 with TRBJ1-1; the D gene is possibly TRBD1 (5 bases). With 8 bases removed from V and 2 bases from J, the gap between germline ends came to 9 bases. The CDR3 length is 12 residues. The germline CDR1 and CDR2 sequences are MNHEY and SVGAGI. The CDR3 protein is CASGRVNTEAFF. In nucleotides, the CDR3 is TGTGCCAGCGGCAGGGTTAACACTGAAGCTTTCTTT.

The genes are TRBV5-1 and TRBJ2-1; a possible D gene is TRBD2 (6 bases). V gave up 4 bases and J gave up 7 bases, with 18 bases separating them. This CDR3 is built from 15 residues. Germline V CDR1 and CDR2: SGHRS, YFSETQ. As DNA, the CDR3 is TGCGCCAGCAGCGCCGGGGGAACTAGCCGAAATGAGCAGTTCTTC. Translated, it gives CASSAGGTSRNEQFF.

This clone was seen a few times. This chain links TRBV6-1 with TRBJ2-3, with D possibly being TRBD1 (6 bases). In germline, CDR1 is MNHNS, CDR2 SASEGT. Trimming pared 3 bases from V and 0 bases from J, leaving 13 bases between. This CDR3 contains 16 residues. CDR3 in DNA: TGTGCCAGCAGTGATGGGGGCAGGTCTAGCACAGATACGCAGTATTTT. Amino acids: CASSDGGRSSTDTQYF.

This clone has just one count. The chain couples TRBV2 to TRBJ1-2; D uncertain. The V gene's germline CDR1 is SNHLY and CDR2 FYNNEI. The CDR3 runs to 13 residues. V lost 3 bases to trimming and J lost 0 bases, with 5 bases between them. The CDR3 DNA is TGTGCCAGCAGTGATCAGGCTAACTATGGCTACACCTTC. It specifies CASSDQANYGYTF. The whole variable domain, remainder taken from reference TRBV2 and TRBJ1-2, is EPEVTQTPSHQVTQMGQEVILRCVPISNHLYFYWYRQILGQKVEFLVSFYNNEISEKSEIFDDQFSVERPDGSNFTLKIRSTKLEDSAMYFCASSDQANYGYTFGSGTRLTVV.

This sequence joins TRBV30 and TRBJ1-6; no clear D gene. The CDR3 runs to 16 residues. The V end was cut by 0 bases, the J end by 5 bases, with 14 bases between. From germline, CDR1 is GTSNPN and CDR2 SVGIG (reference sequence). The CDR3 here is CAWSVRGLGNNSPLHF. In DNA, the CDR3 is TGTGCCTGGAGTGTACGAGGGCTCGGCAATAATTCACCCCTCCACTTT.

The V and J genes are TRBV29-1 and TRBJ1-1, with D hard to call. V was shortened by 2 bases and J by 7 bases, with 8 bases between the two germline ends. Per germline, CDR1 SQVTM and CDR2 ANQGSEA. This CDR3 region has 11 residues. The CDR3 loop is CSVESSGEAFF. The CDR3 DNA reads as TGCAGCGTTGAATCGTCGGGTGAAGCTTTCTTT.

The genes are TRBV18 and TRBJ2-3, with TRBD1 identical over 9 bases. V lost 4 bases, J lost 5 bases, and 7 bases stayed unmatched. Germline V gene sequence: CDR1 KGHSH, CDR2 LQKENI. The CDR3 covers 15 residues. The CDR3 is CASSLTQGAGDTQYF. The CDR3 bases are TGTGCCAGCTCACTTACACAGGGGGCGGGAGATACGCAGTATTTT.

The J gene is TRBJ2-7, the V gene TRBV9, with 8 bases fitting TRBD1. Trimming at V came to 3 bases and at J to 6 bases, leaving 8 bases not matched to a gene. The germline CDR1 and CDR2 sequences are SGDLS and YYNGEE. CDR3 length: 14 residues. Written as DNA, the CDR3 is TGTGCCAGCAGCGCCATAGGACAGGGTGCCGAGCAGTACTTC. This sequence encodes CASSAIGQGAEQYF. The full variable domain, with the rest looked up from reference TRBV9 and TRBJ2-7, is DSGVTQTPKHLITATGQRVTLRCSPRSGDLSVYWYQQSLDQGLQFLIQYYNGEERAKGNILERFSAQQFPDLHSELNLSSLELGDSALYFCASSAIGQGAEQYFGPGTRLTVT.

The chain carries TRBV4-1 and TRBJ1-3; 8 positions match TRBD1. The ends lost 4 bases at V and 9 bases at J; junction bases unmatched: 8. This CDR3 is 14 amino acids long. Germline CDR1 and CDR2: MGHRA and YSYEKL. The CDR3 region has the DNA TGCGCCAGCAGCCCGGGACAGGTCCTATGCACCATATATTTT. Its protein product is CASSPGQVLCTIYF.

The rearrangement uses TRBV6-5 and TRBJ2-1; 7 bases align to TRBD1. The V segment lost 0 bases and the J segment 2 bases; nucleotides outside the gene matches: 4. CDR1 and CDR2 from the germline V gene are MNHEY and SVGAGI. The CDR3 has 16 residues. The CDR3 loop reads CASSYSTGSAYNEQFF. The DNA of the CDR3 is TGTGCCAGCAGTTACTCGACAGGGTCAGCCTACAATGAGCAGTTCTTC.